This T cell receptor (beta chain) was sequenced in a study of blood T cell repertoires in COVID-19. Original methodology: Amplified reference gene primers provided the basis for estimating nucleated cell counts. Sequencing used immunoSEQ multiplex PCR; TCRdb keeps in-frame clones, though not all of them. V and J calls and clone size are as listed in that table; D and trimming were resolved from the DNA. This table has about 240,000 clones, more than 80% appearing once. V lost 4 bases, J lost 0 bases, and 7 bases stayed unmatched. Germline-derived CDR1 and CDR2 are LGHNA and YNFKEQ. The CDR3 has 16 amino acids.

This clonotype was sampled from a human donor in a cohort sampled during active COVID-19. Sequences were obtained from peripheral blood. The chain joins TRBV4-2 to TRBJ1-1; 8 bases match TRBD1. CDR3 residues: CASSPVRGQVNTEAFF. CDR3 nucleotide sequence: TGTGCCAGCAGCCCGGTGCGGGGACAGGTGAACACTGAAGCTTTCTTT.